The next 26 T cell receptor beta chains were all read from a single sample in a study of technical replicates of blood from a few donors. Method: immunoSEQ multiplex PCR; TCRdb's copy keeps in-frame clones and lacks some. Of roughly 83,000 clones detected, roughly 92% appear once; the ten largest clones hold 0.25%. The sequenced sample consisted of T cells isolated from PBMCs. All receptors come from a human donor in good health.

The chain is built from TRBV27 and TRBJ2-1, with 10 nucleotides matching TRBD2. The CDR3 spans 16 residues. V was pared by 6 bases and J by 6 bases, with 11 bases of the junction left unmatched. Per the germline V gene, CDR1 is MNHEY and CDR2 is SMNVEV (reference sequence). Written as DNA, the CDR3 is TGTGCCAGCAGCCCCCTTCTAGCGGGAGTGGGCAATGAGCAGTTCTTC. Its translation: CASSPLLAGVGNEQFF.

The chain is built from TRBV27 and TRBJ2-7; 11 bases map to TRBD2. The germline gives CDR1 MNHEY, CDR2 SMNVEV (reference sequence). This CDR3 has 16 amino acids. V lost 5 bases to trimming and J lost 0 bases; unmatched junction nucleotides: 6. The CDR3 reads CASSAGTSGSSYEQYF. For the CDR3, the DNA is TGTGCCAGCAGTGCTGGGACTAGCGGAAGCTCCTACGAGCAGTACTTC.

V is TRBV4-1 and J is TRBJ1-2; D may be TRBD1 (5 bases). Germline CDR1 and CDR2: MGHRA and YSYEKL. Trimming removed 0 bases at V and 7 bases at J, with 12 bases between. The CDR3 is 14 residues long. The CDR3 spells CASSQDGRARGYTF. The CDR3 nucleotides are TGCGCCAGCAGCCAAGACGGCAGGGCGCGTGGCTACACCTTC.

This sequence joins TRBV28 and TRBJ2-7, with unresolved D. Looked up from germline, CDR1 is MDHEN and CDR2 is SYDVKM. Trimming shortened V by 7 bases and J by 5 bases, and 18 bases separated the two germline ends. This CDR3 is built from 14 residues. The CDR3 region has the DNA TGTGCCAGCACCCCCCTAGGAAGGAGCCACGAGCAGTACTTC. This translates into CASTPLGRSHEQYF.

The rearrangement links TRBV9 to TRBJ2-3; TRBD2 aligns across 13 bases. The CDR3 has 19 residues. The V segment lost 4 bases and the J segment 4 bases; nucleotides outside the gene matches: 15. Germline CDR1 and CDR2: SGDLS and YYNGEE. This chain's CDR3 is CASSLTSGGAVYLSDTQYF. The DNA of the CDR3 is TGTGCCAGCAGCCTCACTAGCGGGGGGGCGGTTTATTTGTCAGATACGCAGTATTTT.

V gene TRBV9 combines with J gene TRBJ2-3; D may be TRBD2 (6 bases). Trimming stripped 3 bases from V and 1 base from J, with 6 bases between. The CDR3 is 13 residues long. Germline CDR1 and CDR2: SGDLS and YYNGEE. The CDR3 nucleotides read TGTGCCAGCAGCGGGGGGGGCACAGATACGCAGTATTTT. Its protein is CASSGGGTDTQYF.

The chain employs TRBV7-9 and TRBJ1-1; tentatively, D is TRBD1 (5 bases). V was clipped by 5 bases and J by 5 bases, with 15 bases between them. The germline CDR1 and CDR2 sequences are SEHNR and FQNEAQ (reference sequence). CDR3 length equals 14 residues. CDR3 region: CASSIGHLRTEAFF. The CDR3 DNA follows: TGTGCCAGCAGCATCGGACACCTCAGAACTGAAGCTTTCTTT.

The V and J genes are TRBV12-5 and TRBJ2-3; 9 nucleotides agree with TRBD1. Trimming at V came to 6 bases and at J to 3 bases, leaving 13 bases not matched to a gene. The CDR3 runs to 17 residues. Germline V gene sequence: CDR1 LGHNT, CDR2 FRNRAP. CDR3 residues: CASGIGSGTGSTDTQYF. Written as DNA, the CDR3 is TGTGCTAGTGGGATTGGGTCCGGGACAGGGTCGACAGATACGCAGTATTTT. The entire variable domain, with the rest obtained from reference TRBV12-5 and TRBJ2-3, is as follows: DARVTQTPRHKVTEMGQEVTMRCQPILGHNTVFWYRQTMMQGLELLAYFRNRAPLDDSGMPKDRFSAEMPDATLATLKIQPSEPRDSAVYFCASGIGSGTGSTDTQYFGPGTRLTVL.

V gene TRBV14 combines with J gene TRBJ1-3, with TRBD1 identical over 7 bases. The length of the CDR3 is 16 residues. The ends lost 4 bases at V and 2 bases at J; junction bases unmatched: 8. Germline CDR1 SGHDN, CDR2 FVKESK. The CDR3, as DNA: TGTGCCAGCAGCCCCTTCTACAGGGGACCTGGAAACACCATATATTTT. It translates to CASSPFYRGPGNTIYF.

This clone has just a few counts. The V gene is TRBV19, the J gene TRBJ2-2; D is possibly TRBD1 (6 bases). CDR1 and CDR2 from the germline V gene are LNHDA and SQIVND (reference sequence). CDR3 length: 14 residues. With 3 bases removed from V and 4 bases from J, the gap between germline ends came to 9 bases. CDR3 in DNA: TGTGCCAGTAGTATCCAGGACAGCACCGGGGAGCTGTTTTTT. Amino acids: CASSIQDSTGELFF.

The V gene is TRBV5-1, the J gene TRBJ2-1; D is possibly TRBD2 (5 bases). The CDR3 runs 15 residues. The germline gives CDR1 SGHRS, CDR2 YFSETQ. The ends were cut back, 2 bases at V and 7 bases at J, with 16 bases in the middle. CDR3: CASSFGKVFVNEQFF. For the CDR3, the DNA is TGCGCCAGCAGCTTCGGGAAGGTTTTTGTAAATGAGCAGTTCTTC.

The V call is TRBV4-1, the J call TRBJ1-1; 10 positions agree with TRBD1. Germline-derived CDR1 and CDR2 are MGHRA and YSYEKL. J was trimmed by 6 bases and V by 1 base; bases with no gene match: 11. The CDR3 has 17 residues. CDR3: CASSQVTRDRGTPEAFF. Written as DNA, the CDR3 is TGCGCCAGCAGCCAAGTTACAAGGGACAGGGGTACGCCTGAAGCTTTCTTT.

The J gene is TRBJ1-1, the V gene TRBV18, with 11 bases that match TRBD1. This CDR3 region has 16 residues. The V gene's germline CDR1 is KGHSH and CDR2 LQKENI. V dropped 2 bases and J dropped 0; count of bases not matched to a gene: 2. CDR3 loop: CASSPGDRGMNTEAFF. In DNA, the CDR3 is TGTGCCAGCTCACCAGGGGACAGGGGGATGAACACTGAAGCTTTCTTT.

The rearrangement uses TRBV9 and TRBJ2-3; 10 bases are shared with TRBD2. V lost 0 bases to trimming and J lost 4 bases; unmatched junction nucleotides: 5. CDR3 length: 16 residues. Germline CDR1 reads SGDLS; CDR2 reads YYNGEE. The CDR3 nucleotides are TGTGCCAGCAGCGTAGCTAGCGGGAGTATCCCAGATACGCAGTATTTT. Encoded protein: CASSVASGSIPDTQYF.

This clone was seen just once. The gene calls are TRBV11-3 and TRBJ2-3; D is perhaps TRBD1 (6 bases). The CDR3 spans 14 residues. Germline-derived CDR1 and CDR2 are SGHNT and YENEEA. Between the trimmed V and J ends, which lost 4 bases and 2 bases, there was a span of 10 bases. The CDR3 DNA reads as TGTGCCAGCAGCTCTGGACAGCCCACAGATACGCAGTATTTT. It translates to CASSSGQPTDTQYF.

Only one count was recorded for this clone. The V call is TRBV4-1, the J call TRBJ2-7, with 9 bases fitting TRBD2. This CDR3 has 17 amino acids. V dropped 4 bases and J dropped 2; count of bases not matched to a gene: 12. Germline CDR1 MGHRA, CDR2 YSYEKL. This chain's CDR3 is CASSLLTLQRGAYEQYF. The CDR3 nucleotides are TGCGCCAGCAGCCTTCTCACTTTACAGCGGGGGGCCTACGAGCAGTACTTC.

The chain has TRBV4-1 and TRBJ1-1; 9 bases are a match to TRBD1. The germline V gene has CDR1 MGHRA and CDR2 YSYEKL. The CDR3 loop spans 16 amino acids. Trimming at V came to 4 bases and at J to 0 bases, leaving 6 bases not matched to a gene. The CDR3 spells CASSPGTGQMNTEAFF. In nucleotides, the CDR3 is TGCGCCAGCAGCCCCGGGACAGGGCAGATGAACACTGAAGCTTTCTTT.

V usage is TRBV30 and J usage is TRBJ1-3, with TRBD1 as a possible D gene (5 bases). The CDR3 has 17 residues. Per the germline V gene, CDR1 is GTSNPN and CDR2 is SVGIG (reference sequence). V lost 3 bases and J 0 bases, leaving 18 bases between the germline ends. Here the CDR3 DNA reads TGTGCCTGGAGGATCCAAATCGGGGGGAGCTCTGGAAACACCATATATTTT. Its translation is CAWRIQIGGSSGNTIYF.

The CDR3 coding sequence is TGCAGCGTGGGGACTAGCGGTTACAATGAGCAGTTCTTC. It encodes CSVGTSGYNEQFF. The chain links TRBV29-1 to TRBJ2-1; 11 positions match TRBD2. Germline assignment: CDR1 SQVTM and CDR2 ANQGSEA. The CDR3 sequence is 13 residues long. The junction had 2 bases not matched to a gene; V was cut back by 6 bases and J by 4 bases.

V is TRBV10-2 and J is TRBJ2-3; D might be TRBD2 (5 bases). Germline values: CDR1 WSHSY, CDR2 SAAADI. Trimming removed 6 bases at V and 0 bases at J, with 16 bases between. The CDR3 covers 16 residues. The DNA of the CDR3 is TGCGCCAGCAGGAGGGTTGACGGTTTGAGCACAGATACGCAGTATTTT. It translates to CASRRVDGLSTDTQYF.

The chain combines TRBV6-5 with TRBJ2-5; 7 bases line up with TRBD2. CDR3 size: 15 residues. Germline CDR1 MNHEY, CDR2 SVGAGI. The V gene end was trimmed by 4 bases and the J gene end by 5 bases; junction bases not matched to a gene: 10. DNA of the CDR3: TGTGCCAGCAGTTGGAGCGGGACTACGACCGAGACCCAGTACTTC. It codes for CASSWSGTTTETQYF.

This clone was found once. The chain combines TRBV5-6 with TRBJ2-7; TRBD1 agrees at 9 bases. Germline V gene data show CDR1 as SGHDT and CDR2 as YYEEEE. J lost 1 base, V lost 0 bases, and 5 bases had no gene match. The CDR3 totals 16 residues. CDR3 in DNA: TGTGCCAGCAGCTTGGCGTGGGACAGGGTATCCTACGAGCAGTACTTC. Its protein is CASSLAWDRVSYEQYF.

V usage is TRBV5-1 and J usage is TRBJ1-6, with TRBD1 matching 10 bases. This CDR3 comprises 15 residues. In germline, CDR1 is SGHRS, CDR2 YFSETQ. V was pared by 4 bases and J by 11 bases, with 9 bases of the junction left unmatched. The CDR3: CASSNGDRGSPPLHF. The CDR3 nucleotides are TGCGCCAGCAGCAACGGGGACAGGGGATCGCCACCCCTCCACTTT.

The chain is built from TRBV29-1 and TRBJ2-7; 10 nucleotides match TRBD1. Germline-derived CDR1 and CDR2 are SQVTM and ANQGSEA. With V trimmed by 5 bases and J by 7 bases, 8 bases remained unmatched. The CDR3 runs 13 residues. The CDR3 DNA reads TGCAGCGTTAGGACAGGGGGTCTACTTGAGCAGTACTTC. Protein sequence: CSVRTGGLLEQYF.

The chain recombines TRBV6-1 with TRBJ1-2; TRBD1 matches at 9 bases. The V gene's germline CDR1 is MNHNS and CDR2 SASEGT. Germline trimming cut 4 bases from V and 8 bases from J; bases unmatched to any gene: 5. The CDR3 is 13 amino acids. CDR3 loop: CASSGRDRDGYTF. The CDR3 DNA follows: TGTGCCAGCAGTGGCCGGGACAGGGACGGCTACACCTTC.

The chain carries TRBV5-8 and TRBJ2-2; TRBD1 matches at 10 bases. The CDR3 covers 15 residues. CDR1 is SGHTS and CDR2 is YDEGEE in the germline V gene. V dropped 2 bases and J dropped 7; count of bases not matched to a gene: 5. This CDR3 reads CASSFGQGVGGELFF. CDR3 bases: TGTGCCAGCAGCTTTGGACAGGGGGTCGGCGGGGAGCTGTTTTTT. Full variable domain (outside the CDR3, taken from reference TRBV5-8 and TRBJ2-2): EAGVTQSPTHLIKTRGQQATLRCSPISGHTSVYWYQQALGLGLQFLLWYDEGEERNRGNFPPRFSGRQFPNYSSELNVNALELEDSALYLCASSFGQGVGGELFFGEGSRLTVL.